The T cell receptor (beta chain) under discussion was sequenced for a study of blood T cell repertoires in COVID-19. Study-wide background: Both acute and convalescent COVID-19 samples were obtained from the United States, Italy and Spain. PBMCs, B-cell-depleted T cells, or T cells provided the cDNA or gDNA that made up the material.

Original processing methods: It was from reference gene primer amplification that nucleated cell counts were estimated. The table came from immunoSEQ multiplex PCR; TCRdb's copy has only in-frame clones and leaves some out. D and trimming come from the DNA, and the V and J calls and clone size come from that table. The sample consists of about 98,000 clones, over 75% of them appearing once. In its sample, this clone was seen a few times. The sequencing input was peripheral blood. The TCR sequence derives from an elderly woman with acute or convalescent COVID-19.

The DNA for the CDR3 is TGTGCCAGCAGTCGGGGAACATCCCTTTTTGGCTACACCTTC. Translating it yields CASSRGTSLFGYTF. This rearrangement joins TRBV28 to TRBJ1-2, with no clear D. Trimming removed 5 bases from V and 7 bases from J, with 17 bases in between. The CDR3 extends over 14 amino acids. Germline CDR1 and CDR2: MDHEN and SYDVKM.